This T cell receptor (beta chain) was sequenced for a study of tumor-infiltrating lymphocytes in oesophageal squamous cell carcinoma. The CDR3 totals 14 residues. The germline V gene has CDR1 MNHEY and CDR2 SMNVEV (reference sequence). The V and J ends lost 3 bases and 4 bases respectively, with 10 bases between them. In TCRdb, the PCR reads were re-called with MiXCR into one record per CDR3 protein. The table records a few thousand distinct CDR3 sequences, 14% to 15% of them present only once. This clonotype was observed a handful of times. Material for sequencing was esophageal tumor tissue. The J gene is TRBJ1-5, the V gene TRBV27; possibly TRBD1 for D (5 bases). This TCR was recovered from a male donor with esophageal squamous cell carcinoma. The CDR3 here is CASSFWGSNQPQHF. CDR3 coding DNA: TGTGCCAGCAGTTTCTGGGGCTCTAATCAGCCCCAGCATTTT.